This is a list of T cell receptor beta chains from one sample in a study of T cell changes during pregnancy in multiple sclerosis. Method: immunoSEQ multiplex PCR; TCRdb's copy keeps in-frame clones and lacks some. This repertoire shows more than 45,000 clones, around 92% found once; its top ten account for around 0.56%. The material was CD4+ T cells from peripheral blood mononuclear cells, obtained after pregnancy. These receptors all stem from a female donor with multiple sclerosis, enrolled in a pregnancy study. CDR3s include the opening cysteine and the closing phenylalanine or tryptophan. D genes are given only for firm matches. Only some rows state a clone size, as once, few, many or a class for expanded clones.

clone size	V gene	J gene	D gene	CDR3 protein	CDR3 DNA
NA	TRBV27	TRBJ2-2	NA	CASSTRGPRAVFF	TGTGCCAGCAGTACCAGGGGACCGAGGGCGGTGTTTTTT
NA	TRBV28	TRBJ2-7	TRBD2	CASSGGGMVAYEQYF	TGTGCCAGCAGCGGGGGGGGTATGGTAGCCTACGAGCAGTACTTC
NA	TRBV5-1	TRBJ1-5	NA	CASSLILGAPQHF	TGCGCCAGCAGCTTGATTCTCGGTGCCCCCCAGCATTTT
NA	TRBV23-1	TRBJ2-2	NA	CASSQSSVITGELFF	TGCGCCAGCAGTCAATCGTCAGTAATCACCGGGGAGCTGTTTTTT
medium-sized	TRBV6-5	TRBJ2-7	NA	CASSYSWSGNYEQYF	TGTGCCAGCAGTTACTCGTGGAGCGGTAACTACGAGCAGTACTTC
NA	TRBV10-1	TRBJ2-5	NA	CASSEGGGGETQYF	TGCGCCAGCAGTGAGGGGGGAGGAGGAGAGACCCAGTACTTC
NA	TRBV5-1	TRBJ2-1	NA	CASSSNNEQFF	TGCGCCAGCTCCTCTAACAATGAGCAGTTCTTC
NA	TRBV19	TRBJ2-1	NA	CASSMNPSSPLYNEQFF	TGTGCCAGTAGTATGAACCCGTCTAGCCCACTTTACAATGAGCAGTTCTTC
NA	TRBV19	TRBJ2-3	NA	CASSIGVEADTQYF	TGTGCCAGTAGTATAGGCGTTGAGGCAGATACGCAGTATTTT
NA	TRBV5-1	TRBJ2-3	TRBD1	CASSFRDRTTDTQYF	TGCGCCAGCAGCTTCCGGGACAGAACTACAGATACGCAGTATTTT
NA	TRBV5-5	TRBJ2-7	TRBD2	CASSLLAGVRMFF	TGTGCCAGCAGCCTACTGGCGGGAGTGAGAATGTTCTTC
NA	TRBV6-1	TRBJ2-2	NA	CASSGVTGELFF	TGTGCCAGCAGCGGGGTCACCGGGGAGCTGTTTTTT
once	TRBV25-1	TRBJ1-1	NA	CASSSQGYTEAFF	TGTGCCAGCAGTTCTCAGGGGTACACTGAAGCTTTCTTT
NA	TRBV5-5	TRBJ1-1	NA	CASSLGRGSAINTEAFF	TGTGCCAGCAGCTTGGGTCGAGGCAGCGCAATCAACACTGAAGCTTTCTTT
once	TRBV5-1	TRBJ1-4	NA	CASSLGVSNEKLFF	TGCGCCAGCAGCTTGGGAGTAAGTAATGAAAAACTGTTTTTT
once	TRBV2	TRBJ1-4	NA	CASVPGSTNEKLFF	TGTGCCAGCGTACCAGGCTCAACTAATGAAAAACTGTTTTTT
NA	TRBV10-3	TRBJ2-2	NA	CAISESALAVTGELFF	TGTGCCATCAGTGAGTCGGCTCTAGCAGTCACCGGGGAGCTGTTTTTT
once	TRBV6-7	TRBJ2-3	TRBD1	CASTQLPDRAFTDTQYF	TGTGCCAGCACCCAACTCCCGGACAGGGCTTTCACAGATACGCAGTATTTT
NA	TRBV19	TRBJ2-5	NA	CASSTPPRGTQYF	TGTGCCAGTAGTACCCCTCCTAGGGGGACCCAGTACTTC
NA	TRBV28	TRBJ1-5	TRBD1	CASSFRGRGLNQPQHF	TGTGCCAGCAGTTTTCGCGGCAGGGGGCTGAATCAGCCCCAGCATTTT
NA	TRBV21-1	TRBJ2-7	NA	CASSTLRQRYEQYF	TGTGCCAGCAGCACTTTAAGACAGCGCTACGAGCAGTACTTC
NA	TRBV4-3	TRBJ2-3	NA	CASSQDEAMGTDTQYF	TGCGCCAGCAGCCAAGACGAGGCGATGGGCACAGATACGCAGTATTTT
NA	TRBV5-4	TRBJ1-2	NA	CASSSPLRQDGYTF	TGTGCCAGCAGCTCCCCTCTTAGACAGGATGGCTACACCTTC
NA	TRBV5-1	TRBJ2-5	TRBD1	CASSAGTGGYQETQYF	TGCGCCAGCAGCGCCGGGACAGGCGGCTACCAAGAGACCCAGTACTTC
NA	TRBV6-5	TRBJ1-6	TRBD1	CASTRDRPNSPLHF	TGTGCCAGCACCCGGGACAGGCCGAATTCACCCCTCCACTTT
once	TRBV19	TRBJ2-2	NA	CASSISGSGNTGELFF	TGTGCCAGTAGTATCTCAGGATCCGGTAACACCGGGGAGCTGTTTTTT
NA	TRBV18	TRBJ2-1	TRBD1	CASSSGTVYNEQFF	TGTGCCAGCTCCTCAGGGACAGTATACAATGAGCAGTTCTTC
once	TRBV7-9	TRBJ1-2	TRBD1	CASSRSLQGAAVNGYTF	TGTGCCAGCAGTCGCTCCCTTCAGGGGGCCGCTGTTAATGGCTACACCTTC
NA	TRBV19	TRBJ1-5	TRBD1	CASSILAGTGDQPQHF	TGTGCCAGTAGTATCTTAGCCGGGACAGGGGATCAGCCCCAGCATTTT
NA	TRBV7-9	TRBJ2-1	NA	CASSSAASIGVGEQFF	TGTGCCAGCAGCTCTGCTGCTAGCATTGGGGTGGGGGAGCAGTTCTTC